The 10 T cell receptor beta chains in this list originate from one sample, sequenced in a study of metastatic and nonmetastatic thyroid tumors. All patients were untreated before thyroid surgery. TCRdb re-processed the PCR reads through MiXCR. The sample holds about 27,000 clones, around 17% seen once. Sequenced material: blood. The receptors originated from a male donor with papillary thyroid cancer or a benign thyroid nodule (not recorded which). Some clones in this sample may be carry-over from other donors' samples.

This clone was observed many times. The chain couples TRBV2 to TRBJ1-2; D gene unclear. The CDR3 is 12 amino acids. V was trimmed by 5 bases and J by 5 bases, leaving 9 bases between them. In germline, CDR1 is SNHLY, CDR2 FYNNEI. The CDR3 nucleotides are TGTGCCAGCAGTATAGATGGGTATGGCTACACCTTC. It specifies CASSIDGYGYTF.

This clone was observed many times. The rearrangement uses TRBV5-4 and TRBJ1-1, with D maybe TRBD1 (6 bases). Trimming removed 1 base from V and 2 bases from J, with 12 bases in between. Germline values: CDR1 SGHNT, CDR2 YYREEE (reference sequence). The CDR3 loop spans 15 amino acids. As DNA, the CDR3 is TGTGCCAGCAGCTTGTGGACAGAGTTAAACACTGAAGCTTTCTTT. It specifies CASSLWTELNTEAFF.

In its sample, this clone was seen a few times. A much larger clone is a single base away; this may be a read error. The chain joins TRBV7-9 to TRBJ1-4, with no clear D. The CDR3 runs to 14 residues. The germline V gene has CDR1 SEHNR and CDR2 FQNEAQ (reference sequence). CDR3 protein: CASSVRLTNEKLSF. CDR3 coding DNA: TGTGCCAGCAGCGTCAGACTGACTAATGAAAAACTGTCTTTT.

This clone was observed many times. The chain has TRBV5-1 and TRBJ2-2; D gene unclear. Trimming left V 2 bases short and J 3 bases short, with 5 bases between. This CDR3 has 13 amino acids. Germline values: CDR1 SGHRS, CDR2 YFSETQ. The CDR3: CASSFPDTGELFF. The CDR3, as DNA: TGCGCCAGCAGCTTTCCGGACACCGGGGAGCTGTTTTTT.

By sample share, this clone is medium-sized. V gene TRBV7-8 combines with J gene TRBJ1-2; 10 positions match TRBD1. V dropped 0 bases and J dropped 5; count of bases not matched to a gene: 15. The CDR3 length is 19 residues. Per the germline V gene, CDR1 is SGHVS and CDR2 is FQNEAQ. The CDR3 region has the DNA TGTGCCAGCAGCTTAGCTTTCGGACAGGGGGACTTGGGATTTTATGGCTACACCTTC. Its translation: CASSLAFGQGDLGFYGYTF.

This clone was seen ten or more times. The chain joins TRBV9 to TRBJ1-1; no clear D. Germline-derived CDR1 and CDR2 are SGDLS and YYNGEE. The CDR3 extends over 13 amino acids. V lost 3 bases, J lost 9 bases, and 15 bases lay in between. The CDR3 sequence: CASSADWREKAFF. The CDR3 nucleotides read TGTGCCAGCAGCGCAGACTGGAGAGAAAAAGCTTTCTTT.

A few counts support this clone. J is TRBJ1-1 and V is TRBV6-1, with TRBD1 identical over 7 bases. The CDR3 length is 13 residues. With 4 bases clipped from V and 11 bases from J, the junction kept 10 bases outside the gene matches. The germline CDR1 and CDR2 sequences are MNHNS and SASEGT. The CDR3 bases are TGTGCCAGCAGTGGAGACAGGGTGCAAGGGGCTTTCTTT. Translated, it gives CASSGDRVQGAFF.

This clone has a count of ten or more. The chain recombines TRBV5-1 with TRBJ2-7; maybe TRBD1 (6 bases). Looked up from germline, CDR1 is SGHRS and CDR2 is YFSETQ. CDR3 length: 13 amino acids. V lost 0 bases, J lost 3 bases, and 7 bases lay in between. The CDR3 region is CASSLGQVYEQYF. The DNA for the CDR3 is TGCGCCAGCAGCTTGGGACAGGTCTACGAGCAGTACTTC.

In its sample, this clone was seen a few times. V usage is TRBV5-6 and J usage is TRBJ1-2; TRBD1 matches at 7 bases. The V segment lost 4 bases and the J segment 8 bases; nucleotides outside the gene matches: 8. Germline V gene data show CDR1 as SGHDT and CDR2 as YYEEEE. CDR3 size: 13 residues. CDR3 in amino acids: CASSGGQLRGYTF. CDR3 bases: TGTGCCAGCAGCGGGGGACAGTTGCGGGGCTACACCTTC. The entire variable domain, with the rest obtained from reference TRBV5-6 and TRBJ1-2, is as follows: DAGVTQSPTHLIKTRGQQVTLRCSPKSGHDTVSWYQQALGQGPQFIFQYYEEEERQRGNFPDRFSGHQFPNYSSELNVNALLLGDSALYLCASSGGQLRGYTFGSGTRLTVV.

About this clone itself: An end of the junction does not agree with germline; a read error may underlie this. The rearrangement links TRBV30 to TRBJ2-7; D unresolved. CDR3 length equals 13 residues. Germline V gene data show CDR1 as GTSNPN and CDR2 as SVGIG (reference sequence). The CDR3 protein is CAWSVLKGYEHYF. CDR3 nucleotides: TGTGCCTGGAGTGTATTAAAGGGCTACGAGCATTACTTC.